Listed below are T cell receptor beta chains from one sample, sequenced in a study of response to subunit inactivated influenza vaccine. TCRdb redid the calling of the RT-PCR reads with MiXCR, one entry per CDR3 protein. The profile shows about 620,000 distinct CDR3 sequences, about 11% of them singletons. In addition, the sample was reused for a study of T cells expressing NK-cell markers.

The sample in question was PBMCs from blood, obtained on the day of vaccination. Receptors were obtained from a man aged 45-60 years who received an inactivated influenza vaccine. CDR3s include the opening cysteine and the closing phenylalanine or tryptophan. A D gene is named only where the DNA matches it firmly. Not every row has a clone size; where given, it reads once, few, many or a size class.

v_gene	j_gene	abundance	d_gene	CDR3nt	CDR3aa
TRBV29-1	TRBJ1-3	few	-	TGCAGCGTTCGTGGAGGGTCGTCAGGAAACACCATATATTTT	CSVRGGSSGNTIYF
TRBV29-1	TRBJ2-1	-	TRBD2	TGCAGCGTTGAGGGCGGGAGCTTCTACAATGAGCAGTTCTTC	CSVEGGSFYNEQFF
TRBV25-1	TRBJ2-1	few	TRBD2	TGTGCCAGCAGTGATCGGGGGGGACTAGCGGGAGCCTACAATGAGCAGTTCTTC	CASSDRGGLAGAYNEQFF
TRBV12-3/TRBV12-4	TRBJ2-5	many	TRBD1	TGTGCCAGTAGAGAGGGGGCCAAGACCCAGTACTTC	CASREGAKTQYF
TRBV18	TRBJ2-1	few	-	TGTGCCAGCTCACCACTACAGGGAGGAAATGAGCAGTTCTTC	CASSPLQGGNEQFF
TRBV5-6	TRBJ2-7	-	TRBD1	TGTGCCAGCAGCTTGGCTTGGGGTTCGGGACAGGGCTCAACCTACGAGCAGTACTTC	CASSLAWGSGQGSTYEQYF
TRBV28	TRBJ1-1	-	-	TGTGCCAGCAGGCTAAGCAGGGGTGAAGCTTTCTTT	CASRLSRGEAFF
TRBV29-1	TRBJ2-5	many	-	TGCAGCGTAAAGACAGATTCGGAGACCCAGTACTTC	CSVKTDSETQYF
TRBV15	TRBJ2-2	-	TRBD2	TGTGCCACCAGCAGAGATCTGTGGAGGCCCGGAACCACTAGCGGGAAAAACACCGGGGAGCTGTTTTTT	CATSRDLWRPGTTSGKNTGELFF
TRBV4-3	TRBJ2-4	few	-	TGCGCCAGCAGCCAAGATTCGCCTGGCATTCAGTACTTC	CASSQDSPGIQYF
TRBV3-1	TRBJ2-7	-	TRBD1	TGTGCCAGCAGCCGAGGGGGACAGGGCTACGGGGAGAAGAGCTACGAGCAGTACTTC	CASSRGGQGYGEKSYEQYF
TRBV12-3/TRBV12-4	TRBJ2-7	few	TRBD1	TGTGCCAGCAGGTTCGGGACAGGGACCTACGAGCAGTACTTC	CASRFGTGTYEQYF
TRBV3-1	TRBJ2-3	-	TRBD2	TGTGCCAGCAGCCCGGGACTAGCGGGGGGGTCAGATACGCAGTATTTT	CASSPGLAGGSDTQYF
TRBV7-6	TRBJ1-4	many	-	TGTGCCAGCAGCCCCGAGTACTCTCTTAGTGAAAAACTGTTTTTT	CASSPEYSLSEKLFF
TRBV7-9	TRBJ2-3	-	TRBD1	TGTGCCAGCAGCCAGGGACAGAACACAGATACGCAGTATTTT	CASSQGQNTDTQYF
TRBV7-9	TRBJ2-5	-	-	TGTGCCAGCAGCTTAGGTGGGACTGTTGGGGCCCAGTACTTC	CASSLGGTVGAQYF
TRBV5-5	TRBJ2-3	-	-	TGTGCCAGCAGCCCGCTAGCTAGTGGTATCAGAGATACGCAGTATTTT	CASSPLASGIRDTQYF
TRBV9	TRBJ2-3	-	-	TGTGCCAGCAGCGTAGCGCTCAGGGGCACAGATACGCAGTATTTT	CASSVALRGTDTQYF
TRBV5-1	TRBJ2-5	few	-	TGCGCCAGCAGCTTGGGTACAGAGGGTGAGACCCAGTACTTC	CASSLGTEGETQYF
TRBV7-2	TRBJ1-1	few	TRBD1	TGTGCCAGCAGCCGTTCGACAGGGGACCCTGAAGCTTTCTTT	CASSRSTGDPEAFF
TRBV29-1	TRBJ2-1	-	-	TGCAGCGTTGAAAAACACGTAGCGGATGAGCAGTTCTTC	CSVEKHVADEQFF
TRBV29-1	TRBJ2-5	-	-	TGCAGCGTCCCAGACTCCCAGGGGGGCCACGAGACCCAGTACTTC	CSVPDSQGGHETQYF
TRBV28	TRBJ2-7	few	-	TGTGCCAGCCTTGGGGCTCCCTACGAGCAGTACTTC	CASLGAPYEQYF
TRBV5-1	TRBJ2-6	-	-	TGCGCCAGCAGCTTGTCCACCGCCTCTGGGGCCAACGTCCTGACTTTC	CASSLSTASGANVLTF
TRBV12-3/TRBV12-4	TRBJ2-7	-	-	TGTGCCAGCAGCTTCGGGCAGGTGCCCTACGAGCAGTACTTC	CASSFGQVPYEQYF
TRBV10-2	TRBJ2-1	-	-	TGCGCCAGCAGTGCAGGGGTCGAGCAGTTCTTC	CASSAGVEQFF
TRBV5-1	TRBJ2-2	-	TRBD2	TGCGCCAGCAGCTTACTAGCGGGGGCGACCGGGGAGCTGTTTTTT	CASSLLAGATGELFF
TRBV7-9	TRBJ2-5	-	TRBD1	TGTGCCAGCAGCCGGACAGGGACGGGAGAGACCCAGTACTTC	CASSRTGTGETQYF
TRBV12-3/TRBV12-4	TRBJ2-1	many	TRBD1	TGTGCCAGCAGTATAACAGGGGGCGCCTACAATGAGCAGTTCTTC	CASSITGGAYNEQFF
TRBV7-2	TRBJ2-5	few	TRBD1	TGTGCCAGCACTACCGGGACAGGGGGCTGGAGTAAGGAGACCCAGTACTTC	CASTTGTGGWSKETQYF
TRBV6-1	TRBJ1-1	many	-	TGTGCCAGCAGCACCGGTACAGTTACTGAAGCTTTCTTT	CASSTGTVTEAFF
TRBV24-1	TRBJ2-2	few	-	TGTGCCACCACGGCCCGCGCGACCGGGGAGCTGTTTTTT	CATTARATGELFF
TRBV7-9	TRBJ1-1	few	-	TGTGCCAGCAGCCCGAAGAGACAGTTGAACACTGAAGCTTTCTTT	CASSPKRQLNTEAFF
TRBV4-2	TRBJ1-1	few	-	TGTGCCAGCAGCCAAGATCTCACAGGGAATACTCGGGCTTTCTTT	CASSQDLTGNTRAFF
TRBV5-1	TRBJ2-5	few	-	TGCGCCAGCAGCTTGGACAGGCTCGCACGAGAGACCCAGTACTTC	CASSLDRLARETQYF
TRBV18	TRBJ2-2	few	-	TGTGCCAGCTCACCTGGAATTGGTGACACCGGGGAGCTGTTTTTT	CASSPGIGDTGELFF
TRBV5-5	TRBJ2-1	-	TRBD1	TGTGCCAGCAGGCCTCCTCCGGGACAGGGCAATGAGCAGTTCTTC	CASRPPPGQGNEQFF
TRBV20-1	TRBJ1-1	-	-	TGCAGTGCTCCGATTGCAATGAACACTGAAGCTTTCTTT	CSAPIAMNTEAFF
TRBV28	TRBJ2-7	few	-	TGTGCCAGCAGTCCCGGGACTCCCCCCTACGAGCAGTACTTC	CASSPGTPPYEQYF
TRBV12-3/TRBV12-4	TRBJ2-5	-	TRBD1	TGTGCCAGCACCCACAGGGACAGGGTGGAGACCCAGTACTTC	CASTHRDRVETQYF
TRBV5-1	TRBJ2-2	many	TRBD2	TGTGCCAGCAGCCTGACTAGCGGGGGGACCGGGGAGCTGTTTTTT	CASSLTSGGTGELFF
TRBV24-1	TRBJ2-3	many	TRBD2	TGTGCCACCAGTGATCTGCGGGGGGACACAGATACGCAGTATTTT	CATSDLRGDTDTQYF
TRBV4-3	TRBJ2-4	-	-	TGCGCCAGCAGCCAAGATGTTGCGGGAAACATTCAGTACTTC	CASSQDVAGNIQYF
TRBV7-9	TRBJ2-7	few	TRBD1	TGTGCCAGCAACCACCGGGACAGCTCCTACGAGCAGTACTTC	CASNHRDSSYEQYF
TRBV11-2	TRBJ2-1	-	TRBD2	TGTGCCAGCAGGGGACTAGCGGGGACCTACAATGAGCAGTTCTTC	CASRGLAGTYNEQFF